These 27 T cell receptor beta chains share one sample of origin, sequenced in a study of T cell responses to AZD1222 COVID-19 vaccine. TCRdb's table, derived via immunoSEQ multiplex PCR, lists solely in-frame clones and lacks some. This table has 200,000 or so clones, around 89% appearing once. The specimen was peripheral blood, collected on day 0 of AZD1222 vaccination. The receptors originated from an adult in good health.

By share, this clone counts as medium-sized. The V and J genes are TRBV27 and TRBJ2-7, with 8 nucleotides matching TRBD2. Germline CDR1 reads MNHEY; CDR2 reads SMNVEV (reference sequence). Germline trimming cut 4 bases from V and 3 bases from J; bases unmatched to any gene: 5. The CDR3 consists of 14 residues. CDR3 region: CASSSGTSGYEQYF. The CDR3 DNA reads TGTGCCAGCAGTTCCGGGACTAGTGGCTACGAGCAGTACTTC.

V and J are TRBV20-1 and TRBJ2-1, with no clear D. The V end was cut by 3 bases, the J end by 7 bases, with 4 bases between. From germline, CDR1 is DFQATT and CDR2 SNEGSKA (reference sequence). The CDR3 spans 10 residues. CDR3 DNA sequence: TGCAGTGCTAGTGTGAATGAGCAGTTCTTC. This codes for CSASVNEQFF.

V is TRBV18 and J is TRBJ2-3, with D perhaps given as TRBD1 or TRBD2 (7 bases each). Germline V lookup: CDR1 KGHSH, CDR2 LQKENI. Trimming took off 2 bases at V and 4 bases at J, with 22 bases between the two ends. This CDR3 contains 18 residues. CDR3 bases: TGTGCCAGCTCACCAAGGAGTCCGCGGGGAGGGACAGCAGATACGCAGTATTTT. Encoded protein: CASSPRSPRGGTADTQYF.

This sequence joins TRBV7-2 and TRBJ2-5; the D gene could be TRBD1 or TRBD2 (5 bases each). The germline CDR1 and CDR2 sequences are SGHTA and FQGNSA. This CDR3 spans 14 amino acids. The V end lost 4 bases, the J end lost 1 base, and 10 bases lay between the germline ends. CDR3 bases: TGTGCCAGCAGCTCTAGTGGGACCCAAGAGACCCAGTACTTC. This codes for CASSSSGTQETQYF.

Written as DNA, the CDR3 is TGTGCCAGCAGCCCCAGGACAGGAGCTGGGATGGCTGGCTACACCTTC. This gives the protein CASSPRTGAGMAGYTF. The V and J genes are TRBV7-9 and TRBJ1-2, with 7 bases lining up with TRBD1. From germline, CDR1 is SEHNR and CDR2 FQNEAQ (reference sequence). V was clipped by 5 bases and J by 7 bases; unmatched bases: 16. The CDR3 totals 16 residues.

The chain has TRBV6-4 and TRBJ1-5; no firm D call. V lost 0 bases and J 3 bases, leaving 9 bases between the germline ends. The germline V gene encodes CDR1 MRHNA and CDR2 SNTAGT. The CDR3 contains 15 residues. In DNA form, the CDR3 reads TGTGCCAGCAGTGACTCGTTCGACCCCAATCAGCCCCAGCATTTT. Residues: CASSDSFDPNQPQHF.

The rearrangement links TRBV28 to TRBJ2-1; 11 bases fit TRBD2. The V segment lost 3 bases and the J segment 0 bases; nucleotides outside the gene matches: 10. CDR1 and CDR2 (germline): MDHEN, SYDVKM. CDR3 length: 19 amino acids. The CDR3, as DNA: TGTGCCAGCAGTTTTAATTCCCGACTAGCGGGACGCTCCTACAATGAGCAGTTCTTC. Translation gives CASSFNSRLAGRSYNEQFF.

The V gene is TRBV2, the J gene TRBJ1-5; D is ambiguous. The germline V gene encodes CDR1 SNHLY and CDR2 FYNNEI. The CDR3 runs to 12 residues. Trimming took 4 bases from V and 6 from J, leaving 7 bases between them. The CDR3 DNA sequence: TGTGCCAGCAGTGGAGAAGGTCAGCCCCAGCATTTT. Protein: CASSGEGQPQHF.

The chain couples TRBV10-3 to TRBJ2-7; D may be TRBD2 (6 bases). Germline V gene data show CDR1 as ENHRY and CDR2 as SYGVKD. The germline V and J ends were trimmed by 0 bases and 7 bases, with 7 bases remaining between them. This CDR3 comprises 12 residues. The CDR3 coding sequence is TGTGCCATCAGTGAGTCGGGGGGTGAGCAGTACTTC. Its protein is CAISESGGEQYF.

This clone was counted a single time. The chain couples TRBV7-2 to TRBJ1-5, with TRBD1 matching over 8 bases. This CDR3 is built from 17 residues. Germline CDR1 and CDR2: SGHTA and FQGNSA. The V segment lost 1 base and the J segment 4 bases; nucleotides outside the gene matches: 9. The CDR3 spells CASSLGPGQGANQPQHF. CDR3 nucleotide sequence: TGTGCCAGCAGCTTAGGGCCCGGGCAGGGGGCAAATCAGCCCCAGCATTTT.

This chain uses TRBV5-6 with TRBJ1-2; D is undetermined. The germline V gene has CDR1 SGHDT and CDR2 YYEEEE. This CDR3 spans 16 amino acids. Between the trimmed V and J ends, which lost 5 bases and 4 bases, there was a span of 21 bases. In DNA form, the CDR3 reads TGTGCCAGCAGAAAGCAACCGGATCTACGGGGCTATGGCTACACCTTC. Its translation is CASRKQPDLRGYGYTF. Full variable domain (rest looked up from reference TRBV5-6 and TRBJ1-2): DAGVTQSPTHLIKTRGQQVTLRCSPKSGHDTVSWYQQALGQGPQFIFQYYEEEERQRGNFPDRFSGHQFPNYSSELNVNALLLGDSALYLCASRKQPDLRGYGYTFGSGTRLTVV.

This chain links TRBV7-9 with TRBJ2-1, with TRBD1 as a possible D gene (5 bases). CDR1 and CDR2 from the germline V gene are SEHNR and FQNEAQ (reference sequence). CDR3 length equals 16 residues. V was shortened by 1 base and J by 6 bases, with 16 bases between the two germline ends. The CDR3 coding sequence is TGTGCCAGCAGCTTAGGCAAAGGGGAAAGGGTCAATGAGCAGTTCTTC. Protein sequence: CASSLGKGERVNEQFF.

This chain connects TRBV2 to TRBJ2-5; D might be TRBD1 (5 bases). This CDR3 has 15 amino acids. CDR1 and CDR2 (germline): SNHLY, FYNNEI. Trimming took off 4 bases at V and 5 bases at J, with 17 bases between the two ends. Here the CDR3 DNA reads TGTGCCAGCAGTGTTGTAGGACAACAGCCGGAGACCCAGTACTTC. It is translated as CASSVVGQQPETQYF. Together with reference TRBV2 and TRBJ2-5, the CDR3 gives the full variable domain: EPEVTQTPSHQVTQMGQEVILRCVPISNHLYFYWYRQILGQKVEFLVSFYNNEISEKSEIFDDQFSVERPDGSNFTLKIRSTKLEDSAMYFCASSVVGQQPETQYFGPGTRLLVL.

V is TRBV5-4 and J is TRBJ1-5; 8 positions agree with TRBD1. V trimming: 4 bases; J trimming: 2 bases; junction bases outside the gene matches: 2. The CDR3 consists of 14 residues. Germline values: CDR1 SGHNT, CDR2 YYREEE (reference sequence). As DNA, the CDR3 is TGTGCCAGCAGCCCGGACAGGGGCAATCAGCCCCAGCATTTT. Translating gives CASSPDRGNQPQHF.

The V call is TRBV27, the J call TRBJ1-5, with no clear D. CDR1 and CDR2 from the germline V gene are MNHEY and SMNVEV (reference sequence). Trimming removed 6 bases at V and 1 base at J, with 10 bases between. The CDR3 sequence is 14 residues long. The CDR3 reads CASRRTLSNQPQHF. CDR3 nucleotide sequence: TGTGCCAGCAGACGCACCCTGAGCAATCAGCCCCAGCATTTT.

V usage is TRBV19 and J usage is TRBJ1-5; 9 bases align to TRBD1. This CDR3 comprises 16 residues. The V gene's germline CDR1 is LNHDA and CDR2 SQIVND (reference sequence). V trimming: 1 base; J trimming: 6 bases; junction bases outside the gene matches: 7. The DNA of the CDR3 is TGTGCCAGTAGTATAGGGGACAGGGTTTTTGGTCAGCCCCAGCATTTT. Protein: CASSIGDRVFGQPQHF.

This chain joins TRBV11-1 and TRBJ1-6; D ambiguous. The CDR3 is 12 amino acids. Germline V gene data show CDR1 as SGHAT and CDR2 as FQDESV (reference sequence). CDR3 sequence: CAPKVLGSPLHF. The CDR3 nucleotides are TGTGCTCCGAAGGTCTTGGGGTCACCCCTCCACTTT. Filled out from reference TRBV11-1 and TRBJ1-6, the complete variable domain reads EAEVAQSPRYKITEKSQAVAFWCDPISGHATLYWYRQILGQGPELLVQFQDESVVDDSQLPKDRFSAERLKGVDSTLKIQPAELGDSAMYLCAPKVLGSPLHFGNGTRLTVT.

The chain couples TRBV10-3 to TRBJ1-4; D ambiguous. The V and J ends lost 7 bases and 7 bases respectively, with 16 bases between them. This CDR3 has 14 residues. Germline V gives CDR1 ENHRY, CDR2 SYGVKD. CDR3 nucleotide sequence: TGTGCCATCATTAACGGTCTCTACGGTGAAAAACTGTTTTTT. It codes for CAIINGLYGEKLFF.

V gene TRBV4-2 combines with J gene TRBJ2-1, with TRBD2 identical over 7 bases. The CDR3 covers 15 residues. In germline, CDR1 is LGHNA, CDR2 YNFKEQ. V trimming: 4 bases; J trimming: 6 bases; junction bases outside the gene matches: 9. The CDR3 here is CASSPRSSGGNEQFF. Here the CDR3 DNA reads TGTGCCAGCAGCCCGAGGAGTTCGGGGGGCAATGAGCAGTTCTTC.

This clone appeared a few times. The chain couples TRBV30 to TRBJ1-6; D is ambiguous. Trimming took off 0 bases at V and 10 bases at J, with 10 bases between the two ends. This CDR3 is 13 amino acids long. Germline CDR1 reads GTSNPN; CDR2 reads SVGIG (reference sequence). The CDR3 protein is CAWSVRGGSPLHF. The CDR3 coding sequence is TGTGCCTGGAGTGTACGGGGTGGCTCACCCCTCCACTTT.

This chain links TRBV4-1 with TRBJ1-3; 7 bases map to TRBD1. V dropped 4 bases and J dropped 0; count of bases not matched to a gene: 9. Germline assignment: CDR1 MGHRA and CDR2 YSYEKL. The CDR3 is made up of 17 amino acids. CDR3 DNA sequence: TGCGCCAGCAGCCGGGGACAGTCTCCGATCTCTGGAAACACCATATATTTT. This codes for CASSRGQSPISGNTIYF.

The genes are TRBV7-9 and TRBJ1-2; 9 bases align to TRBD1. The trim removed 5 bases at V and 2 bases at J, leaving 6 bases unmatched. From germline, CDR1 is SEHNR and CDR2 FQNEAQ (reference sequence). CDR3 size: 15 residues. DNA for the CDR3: TGTGCCAGCAGCCCTCCCGGGACAGGGAACTATGGCTACACCTTC. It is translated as CASSPPGTGNYGYTF.

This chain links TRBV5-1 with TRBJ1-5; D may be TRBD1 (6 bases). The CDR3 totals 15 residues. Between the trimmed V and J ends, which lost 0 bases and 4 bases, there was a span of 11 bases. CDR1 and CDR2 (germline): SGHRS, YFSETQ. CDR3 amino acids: CASSLDGGWNQPQHF. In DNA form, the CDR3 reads TGCGCCAGCAGCTTGGACGGGGGCTGGAATCAGCCCCAGCATTTT.

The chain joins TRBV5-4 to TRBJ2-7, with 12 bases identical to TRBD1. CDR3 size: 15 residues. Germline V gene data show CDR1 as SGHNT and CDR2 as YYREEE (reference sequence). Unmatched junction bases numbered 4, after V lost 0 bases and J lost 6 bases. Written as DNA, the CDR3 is TGTGCCAGCAGCTTGGGGGGGACAGGGGGCTCCGAGCAGTACTTC. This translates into CASSLGGTGGSEQYF.

Written as DNA, the CDR3 is TGTGCCAGCAGCTTAGGAGGGAGTAGATCCGAGCAGTACTTC. Protein: CASSLGGSRSEQYF. The genes are TRBV7-3 and TRBJ2-7; TRBD2 might be the D (6 bases). The CDR3 length is 14 residues. The V gene lost 2 bases and the J gene lost 6 bases, with 14 bases spanning the gap. The V gene's germline CDR1 is SGHTA and CDR2 FQGTGA.

CDR3 protein: CASSSEMDRGTSPLHF. The CDR3 DNA reads TGTGCCAGCAGCTCGGAAATGGACAGGGGTACTTCACCCCTCCACTTT. This sequence joins TRBV5-4 and TRBJ1-6; 9 bases agree with TRBD1. J was trimmed by 9 bases and V by 3 bases; bases with no gene match: 10. This CDR3 has 16 amino acids. CDR1 SGHNT and CDR2 YYREEE come from the germline V gene (reference sequence).

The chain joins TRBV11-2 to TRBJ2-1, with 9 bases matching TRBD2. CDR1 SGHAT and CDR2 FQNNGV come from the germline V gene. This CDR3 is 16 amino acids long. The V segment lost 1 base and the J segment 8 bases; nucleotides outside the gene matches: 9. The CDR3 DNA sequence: TGTGCCAGCAGCTTAGGCGGGACTAGCCGTGCGCATGAGCAGTTCTTC. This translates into CASSLGGTSRAHEQFF.